The T cell receptor (beta chain) under discussion was sequenced for a study of identical twins. Findings and caveats of the study: Not following the same donors, the study drew its conclusions from cross-sectional statistical analysis. Compared with unrelated sharing, twin-shared out-of-frame alpha sequences had more low-probability sequences. Possibly, invariant MAIT and iNKT cells partly confounded zero-insertion analyses. Cord blood beta clonotypes that were abundant carried fewer insertions, and memory repertoires showed no such trend.

The CDR3 is 16 residues long. Germline V gene data show CDR1 as SEHNR and CDR2 as FQNEAQ (reference sequence). V shed 0 bases, J shed 3 bases, and the junction held 5 bases outside the gene matches. In TCRdb, the 5' RACE reads were re-called with MiXCR into one record per CDR3 protein. The sample lists approximately 490,000 distinct CDR3 sequences; approximately 20% were seen once. This clonotype was seen a handful of times. Antigen: not known. Separately, the same data were catalogued under a study of yellow fever vaccine responses in identical twins.

This chain connects TRBV7-9 to TRBJ2-5, with 9 bases identical to TRBD1. This sequence originates from a woman aged 18-35 years in good health. Sequenced input: CD4+ T cells sorted from blood. CDR3 in DNA: TGTGCCAGCAGCTTAGCGGACAGGGGAGGAAAAGAGACCCAGTACTTC. Amino acid sequence: CASSLADRGGKETQYF.